This is a list of T cell receptor beta chains from one sample in a study of blood T cell repertoires in COVID-19. Profiled with immunoSEQ multiplex PCR; TCRdb holds only in-frame clones, not every one. Among fewer than 85,000 clones listed, around 79% were seen once. The sequencing input was peripheral blood. All receptors come from a man in his 60s with active or convalescent COVID-19. Both conserved end residues are part of each CDR3. The D gene is left open where the match is weak. The size field is filled for only some rows; it gives once, few, many or a size class.

d_gene | j_gene | abundance | v_gene | CDR3nt | CDR3aa
NA | TRBJ2-1 | NA | TRBV18 | TGTGCCAGCTCACCAATGGGACTTTCTGACAATGAGCAGTTCTTC | CASSPMGLSDNEQFF
NA | TRBJ2-4 | NA | TRBV28 | TGTGCCAGCAACGTCCTTGGGGCGAGCCAAAAAAACATTCAGTACTTC | CASNVLGASQKNIQYF
TRBD2 | TRBJ2-4 | NA | TRBV6-5 | TGTGCCAGCAGCCAGCCGACTAGCTCCCTTCAGTACTTC | CASSQPTSSLQYF
NA | TRBJ1-1 | NA | TRBV4-1 | TGCGCCAGCAGCCAAGCCCCTAACACTGAAGCTTTCTTT | CASSQAPNTEAFF
NA | TRBJ2-7 | NA | TRBV5-1 | TGCGCCAGCAGCTTGGAAGTGGGGGCCAGCGACGAGCAGTACTTC | CASSLEVGASDEQYF
TRBD2 | TRBJ2-1 | NA | TRBV18 | TGTGCCAGCTCACCACGAAATAGCGGGCTGAGCTCCTACAATGAGCAGTTCTTC | CASSPRNSGLSSYNEQFF
NA | TRBJ2-7 | NA | TRBV13 | TGTGCCAGCAGCTTAGGTGGAAAGGGGAACTACGAGCAGTACTTC | CASSLGGKGNYEQYF
NA | TRBJ1-3 | NA | TRBV19 | TGTGCCAGCGGCCGCGGGCAGGATTCTGGAAACACCATATATTTT | CASGRGQDSGNTIYF
TRBD1 | TRBJ1-5 | few | TRBV9 | TGTGCCAGCAGCCCAGGGGGTTCCTCCTATCAGCCCCAGCATTTT | CASSPGGSSYQPQHF
NA | TRBJ1-2 | NA | TRBV5-1 | TGCGCCAGCAGCTTGGATGCGGATGGCTACACCTTC | CASSLDADGYTF
NA | TRBJ1-2 | NA | TRBV25-1 | TGTGCCAGCAGCCTAGGACAGCGCTATGGCTACACCTTC | CASSLGQRYGYTF
NA | TRBJ2-3 | NA | TRBV7-6 | TGTGCCAGCAGGCGAGGCCTGGCCACAGATACGCAGTATTTT | CASRRGLATDTQYF
NA | TRBJ1-1 | NA | TRBV4-3 | TGCGCCAGCAGCCAATTCATGAACACTGAAGCTTTCTTT | CASSQFMNTEAFF
NA | TRBJ2-1 | NA | TRBV11-3 | TGTGCCAGCAGCCTGGGGCTAAGGAATGAGCAGTTCTTC | CASSLGLRNEQFF
NA | TRBJ2-7 | once | TRBV12-3/TRBV12-4 | TGTGCCAGCAGTGGACAGTACTACGAGCAGTACTTC | CASSGQYYEQYF
TRBD1 | TRBJ1-1 | NA | TRBV29-1 | TGCAGCGTCGTAGACAGGGTACAAGCTTTCTTT | CSVVDRVQAFF
NA | TRBJ2-5 | NA | TRBV7-2 | TGTGCCAGCAGCATTCAAAACGCGGGGCAAGAGACCCAGTACTTC | CASSIQNAGQETQYF
TRBD1 | TRBJ1-6 | NA | TRBV30 | TGTGCCTGGAGTGCCGATCCAGGACAGGGGTTTTCACCCCTCCACTTT | CAWSADPGQGFSPLHF
NA | TRBJ1-1 | NA | TRBV9 | TGTGCCAGCAGCGTAGTACCGGACACTGAAGCTTTCTTT | CASSVVPDTEAFF
NA | TRBJ2-7 | few | TRBV27 | TGTGCCAGCAGTAATACAGGTGGTAGGTACGAGCAGTACTTC | CASSNTGGRYEQYF
TRBD1 | TRBJ2-5 | NA | TRBV5-1 | TGCGCCAGCAGCTTGGCCGGGACAGTACAAGAGACCCAGTACTTC | CASSLAGTVQETQYF
NA | TRBJ2-1 | once | TRBV10-3 | TGTGCCATCACCAGCGCGACCCTCAGGGGAACCTCCTACAATGAGCAGTTCTTC | CAITSATLRGTSYNEQFF
NA | TRBJ1-1 | NA | TRBV19 | TGTGCCAGTAGTATAGGAATGGGAGCCGGGAACACTGAAGCTTTCTTT | CASSIGMGAGNTEAFF
NA | TRBJ2-1 | NA | TRBV28 | TGTGCCAGCAGTTCCTGGACAGTTGTGAATGAGCAGTTCTTC | CASSSWTVVNEQFF
NA | TRBJ2-2 | few | TRBV4-1 | TGCGCCAGCAGCCAAGAGGCAGGGAGGGAGCTGTTTTTT | CASSQEAGRELFF
NA | TRBJ1-2 | NA | TRBV30 | TGTGCCTGGAGTGTCCGCGCGGACAGCCTCTTC | CAWSVRADSLF
NA | TRBJ2-2 | NA | TRBV7-3 | TGTGCCAGCAGCCGGCAGGGGACCGGGGAGCTGTTTTTT | CASSRQGTGELFF
NA | TRBJ1-4 | NA | TRBV28 | TGTGCCAGCAGTCCTAGGGGTTCATCAACTAATGAAAAACTGTTTTTT | CASSPRGSSTNEKLFF
NA | TRBJ1-2 | many | TRBV5-6 | TGTGCCAGCAGCTTCCCCCAGGGGTGGTTGCATGGCTACACCTTC | CASSFPQGWLHGYTF
TRBD2 | TRBJ2-3 | NA | TRBV5-4 | TGTGCCAGCAGACCTACTAGCGGGGACACAGATACGCAGTATTTT | CASRPTSGDTDTQYF
NA | TRBJ2-7 | NA | TRBV5-8 | TGTGCCAGCAGGAACAGGGAGATCTACGAGCAGTACTTC | CASRNREIYEQYF
NA | TRBJ1-1 | NA | TRBV27 | TGTGCCAGCAGTTTATTCAGGGACACTGAAGCTTTCTTT | CASSLFRDTEAFF
TRBD1 | TRBJ1-5 | NA | TRBV2 | TGTGCCAGCAGCCGGGAACAGGGGGGCAATCAGCCCCAGCATTTT | CASSREQGGNQPQHF
NA | TRBJ2-3 | few | TRBV19 | TGTGCCAGTAGTGCCTCAGGACAGACAGATACGCAGTATTTT | CASSASGQTDTQYF
NA | TRBJ2-5 | NA | TRBV29-1 | TGCAGCCCACAGACCGCGCAGGAGACCCAGTACTTC | CSPQTAQETQYF
TRBD2 | TRBJ2-7 | NA | TRBV7-3 | TGTGCCAGCAGCTTAGCTAGCGGAACCTACGAGCAGTACTTC | CASSLASGTYEQYF
NA | TRBJ1-3 | NA | TRBV30 | TGTGCCTGGAGTGAGAGCTCTGGAAACACCATATATTTT | CAWSESSGNTIYF
NA | TRBJ2-2 | NA | TRBV9 | TGTGCCAGCAGCGTAGCTCTCACCGGGGAGCTGTTTTTT | CASSVALTGELFF
NA | TRBJ1-5 | NA | TRBV11-2 | TGTGCCAGCAGCTTCTCTGGAGGGAATCAGCCCCAGCATTTT | CASSFSGGNQPQHF
TRBD1 | TRBJ1-2 | NA | TRBV10-3 | TGTGCCATCAGTGTGGACAGGGGAACCTATGGCTACACCTTC | CAISVDRGTYGYTF
NA | TRBJ1-5 | few | TRBV19 | TGTGCCAGTAGTAAAGGTCGACAGAGCAATCAGCCCCAGCATTTT | CASSKGRQSNQPQHF
TRBD1 | TRBJ1-5 | NA | TRBV24-1 | TGTGCCACCAGTGGGACAGGCCGCAATCAGCCCCAGCATTTT | CATSGTGRNQPQHF
NA | TRBJ2-3 | NA | TRBV7-9 | TGTGCCAGCAGCTCAACTAGCACAGATACGCAGTATTTT | CASSSTSTDTQYF
TRBD2 | TRBJ2-1 | few | TRBV19 | TGTGCCAGTAGTCTGACGAAACTAGCGGGGGTTGACAATGAGCAGTTCTTC | CASSLTKLAGVDNEQFF
TRBD1 | TRBJ2-3 | NA | TRBV18 | TGTGCCAGCTCCCCAGGGGACAGGGGGCGCACAGATACGCAGTATTTT | CASSPGDRGRTDTQYF
TRBD2 | TRBJ2-3 | NA | TRBV18 | TGTGCCAGCTCACGGCTAGCGGGGGCCCTTAGCACAGATACGCAGTATTTT | CASSRLAGALSTDTQYF
TRBD2 | TRBJ2-3 | NA | TRBV4-1 | TGCGCCAGCAGCCAAGGACTAGCGGGGGTTCTAGATACGCAGTATTTT | CASSQGLAGVLDTQYF
NA | TRBJ2-1 | NA | TRBV4-2 | TGTGCCAGCAGCCAAGGGACAGACAATGAGCAGTTCTTC | CASSQGTDNEQFF
NA | TRBJ1-4 | NA | TRBV21-1 | TGTGCCAGCATCGGGACTTCTGAAAAACTGTTTTTT | CASIGTSEKLFF
NA | TRBJ1-1 | NA | TRBV5-1 | TGCGCCAGCAGCTTGATCCCTCTCGGTGAAGCTTTCTTT | CASSLIPLGEAFF
NA | TRBJ1-1 | NA | TRBV6-2/TRBV6-3 | TGTGCCAGCAGTTACCTGTTTAACACTGAAGCTTTCTTT | CASSYLFNTEAFF
NA | TRBJ1-1 | NA | TRBV7-9 | TGTGCCAGCAGCTTAGTTGGGGCTCACATGAACACTGAAGCTTTCTTT | CASSLVGAHMNTEAFF
TRBD1 | TRBJ1-2 | NA | TRBV28 | TGTGCCAGCAGTCTACTCGGACAGGACCGCTATGGCTACACCTTC | CASSLLGQDRYGYTF
TRBD1 | TRBJ1-2 | NA | TRBV9 | TGTGCCAGCAGCCCGACCCGGACAGGACTCTATGGCTACACCTTC | CASSPTRTGLYGYTF
TRBD1 | TRBJ1-5 | NA | TRBV6-5 | TGTGCCAGCAGCCCGGGACAGGGCAATCAGCCCCAGCATTTT | CASSPGQGNQPQHF
NA | TRBJ1-5 | NA | TRBV4-2 | TGTGCCAGCAGCCCGGAGTCCCCCGACGGAGGACTCCTTAGCAATCAGCCCCAGCATTTT | CASSPESPDGGLLSNQPQHF
TRBD2 | TRBJ2-4 | NA | TRBV7-8 | TGTGCCAGCAGCCAGCCGGCCGGGGGGGACATTCAGTACTTC | CASSQPAGGDIQYF